A selection of T cell receptor beta chains follows, all from one sample in a study of shared T cell receptors in the human thymus. Repertoires were generated with immunoSEQ multiplex PCR, while TCRdb's copy carries only in-frame clones and drops some. The table lists hundreds of thousands of clones, more than 70% of them singletons. The data were also submitted as part of a second study, on human thymus T cells.

Sequencing used thymocytes. Every receptor here comes from a boy less than two years old with a congenital heart defect. The CDR3 runs from the conserved cysteine through the conserved F or W. D genes are given only for firm matches. Size is stated for part of the rows, as once, few or many counts, or as a class when the clone is expanded.

abundance | j_gene | d_gene | v_gene | CDR3nt | CDR3aa
. | TRBJ2-2 | . | TRBV5-5 | TGTGCCAGCAGCTCTCAGGGTGCCGGGGAGCTGTTTTTT | CASSSQGAGELFF
. | TRBJ1-4 | TRBD1 | TRBV4-3 | TGCGCCAGCAGCCCCAGGACAGGGGGCGCCTCTAATGAAAAACTGTTTTTT | CASSPRTGGASNEKLFF
. | TRBJ2-4 | TRBD2 | TRBV29-1 | TGCAGCGTTGTAAGCGTTAAGGGAGGGAACATTCAGTACTTC | CSVVSVKGGNIQYF
few | TRBJ2-7 | . | TRBV27 | TGTGCCAGCAGTAAATGGGACACCTACTACGAGCAGTACTTC | CASSKWDTYYEQYF
. | TRBJ1-1 | TRBD1 | TRBV4-1 | TGCGCCAGCAGCCAAGTACCCCTTGACGAGGCAGGGGGAACTGAAGCTTTCTTT | CASSQVPLDEAGGTEAFF
. | TRBJ2-3 | TRBD2 | TRBV7-2 | TGTGCCAGCAGCTCGGCCGCTAGCGGGGTCACAGATACGCAGTATTTT | CASSSAASGVTDTQYF
. | TRBJ2-1 | . | TRBV10-3 | TGTGCCATCAGTGAGGGCGGGACTCACAATGAGCAGTTCTTC | CAISEGGTHNEQFF
. | TRBJ1-3 | . | TRBV14 | TGTGCCAGCAGCCAAGGGTTGCCCGGGACAACTGGAAACACCATATATTTT | CASSQGLPGTTGNTIYF
. | TRBJ2-1 | . | TRBV6-5 | TGTGCCAGCAGGCCGGGAATTAGCTCCTACAATGAGCAGTTCTTC | CASRPGISSYNEQFF
once | TRBJ1-3 | . | TRBV6-5 | TGTGCCAGCACCCAGACCGGGTTTGGAAACACCATATATTTT | CASTQTGFGNTIYF
. | TRBJ1-5 | . | TRBV18 | TGTGCCAGCTCACCAGGCGGCCATAGCAATCAGCCCCAGCATTTT | CASSPGGHSNQPQHF
. | TRBJ1-1 | . | TRBV27 | TGTGCCAGCAGTTTATTCGGGCGGGAGTTGAACACTGAGGCTTTCTTT | CASSLFGRELNTEAFF
. | TRBJ2-1 | TRBD1 | TRBV4-1 | TGCGCCAGCAGCCAAGATCCCCGACAGGGTGTGGGCAATGAGCAGTTCTTC | CASSQDPRQGVGNEQFF
. | TRBJ2-7 | TRBD2 | TRBV10-3 | TGTGCCATCAGCTATCTCCCGGGACTAGCGTCGTACGAGCAGTACTTC | CAISYLPGLASYEQYF
. | TRBJ1-1 | TRBD1 | TRBV5-6 | TGTGCCAGCAGCTGGACAGGGCCGGCGAACACTGAAGCTTTCTTT | CASSWTGPANTEAFF
. | TRBJ2-3 | TRBD1 | TRBV5-4 | TGTGCCAGCAGTTTCCGGACAGGGAGTTCTAATACGCAGTATTTT | CASSFRTGSSNTQYF
once | TRBJ1-2 | . | TRBV4-1 | TGCGCCAGCAGCCGGATCCCGGGACAAATCGTTAACTATGGCTACACCTTC | CASSRIPGQIVNYGYTF
. | TRBJ2-1 | . | TRBV7-9 | TGTGCCAGCAGCTTAGCTACAACCTACAATGAGCAGTTCTTC | CASSLATTYNEQFF
. | TRBJ1-2 | . | TRBV7-2 | TGTGCCAGCAACCAAACAGGGAATGGCTACACCTTC | CASNQTGNGYTF
. | TRBJ2-1 | TRBD1 | TRBV11-2 | TGTGCCAGCAGCTTAGATCTGGTGCCGGGACAGGGGACCAATGAGCAGTTCTTC | CASSLDLVPGQGTNEQFF
few | TRBJ1-1 | TRBD1 | TRBV6-5 | TGTGCCAGCAGTTACCTACCGACAGGGTCTGAAGCTTTCTTT | CASSYLPTGSEAFF
. | TRBJ1-2 | . | TRBV25-1 | TGTGCCAGCAGTGAAGGGGCATCAGCAGACTATGGCTACACCTTC | CASSEGASADYGYTF
. | TRBJ1-2 | . | TRBV28 | TGTGCCAGCAGTTTAATTTTTCTGGAGAGGGTCAAGTATGGCTACACCTTC | CASSLIFLERVKYGYTF
once | TRBJ1-2 | . | TRBV5-8 | TGTGCCAGCAGCTTGGACAAGGCGGTCGGCTACACCTTC | CASSLDKAVGYTF
. | TRBJ2-1 | . | TRBV2 | TGTGCCAGCAGTCCCCGCGGGCCTGAGGTTTATGAGCAGTTCTTC | CASSPRGPEVYEQFF
. | TRBJ2-7 | TRBD2 | TRBV28 | TGTGCCAGCAGTACTGGACTAGCGGGAGAGGGAGGTTTGTACGAGCAGTACTTC | CASSTGLAGEGGLYEQYF
. | TRBJ2-5 | . | TRBV5-1 | TGCGCCAGCAGCTTGTTTCCGGAGCGATATGAAGAGACCCAGTACTTC | CASSLFPERYEETQYF
. | TRBJ1-2 | . | TRBV30 | TGTGCCTGGAATCCACAAGTTAACTATGGCTACACCTTC | CAWNPQVNYGYTF
. | TRBJ2-1 | . | TRBV27 | TGTGCCAGCAGTGGCGGACTTGCTACGGGTGAGCAGTTCTTC | CASSGGLATGEQFF
. | TRBJ2-2 | TRBD2 | TRBV7-2 | TGTGCCAGCAGCTCACCGCGGGGGGGCCTTACCGGGGAGCTGTTTTTT | CASSSPRGGLTGELFF
. | TRBJ2-7 | TRBD2 | TRBV15 | TGTGCCACCAGCCACGACAGGGGACTAGCGGGAGCCCACGAGCAGTACTTC | CATSHDRGLAGAHEQYF
once | TRBJ1-2 | TRBD1 | TRBV28 | TGTGCCACCCGGGACAGGGGATTTTTGGGTGGCTACACCTTC | CATRDRGFLGGYTF
few | TRBJ2-7 | TRBD1 | TRBV5-1 | TGCGCCAGCAGCGCCAACCCGACAGGGTACTACGAGCAGTACTTC | CASSANPTGYYEQYF
. | TRBJ1-5 | . | TRBV5-5 | TGTGCCAGCAGCTTGACAGCCCTATATAGCAATCAGCCCCAGCATTTT | CASSLTALYSNQPQHF
once | TRBJ2-6 | TRBD1 | TRBV18 | TGTGCCAGCTCACCAAACAGGGGGAGCGGGGCCAACGTCCTGACTTTC | CASSPNRGSGANVLTF
. | TRBJ1-2 | . | TRBV6-4 | TGTGCCAGCAGTGACTTTCCAGGGGACTATGGCTACACCTTC | CASSDFPGDYGYTF
. | TRBJ1-2 | . | TRBV19 | TGTGCCAGTAGTATGGGCAGGGGAGCGGGAGGCTACACCTTC | CASSMGRGAGGYTF
once | TRBJ2-5 | . | TRBV7-7 | TGTGCCAGCAGCGCGCTAGTTCAAGAGACCCAGTACTTC | CASSALVQETQYF
. | TRBJ2-1 | TRBD1 | TRBV2 | TGTGCCAGCAGCCTGACAGGGTCATACAATGAGCAGTTCTTC | CASSLTGSYNEQFF
. | TRBJ2-7 | TRBD1 | TRBV28 | TGTGCCAGCAGATCCGGGACAGGGGGCATAAATGAGCAGTACTTC | CASRSGTGGINEQYF
. | TRBJ2-1 | TRBD2 | TRBV27 | TGTGCCAGCAGTAGGGACTACTCGAATGAGCAGTTCTTC | CASSRDYSNEQFF
. | TRBJ1-2 | TRBD1 | TRBV28 | TGTGCCAGCAGTTTTGGAGGGGGCGAGGGTGGCTACACCTTC | CASSFGGGEGGYTF